The 24 T cell receptor beta chains below come from one sample, sequenced in a study of cytotoxic CD8 clonotypes in ibrutinib-treated CLL (dated by TCRdb to 2020 to 2022). Libraries came from the immunoSEQ multiplex PCR assay. Entries here come from immuneACCESS through TCRdb and include only in-frame sequences with V and J called. Some clones fail to appear in such tables; in the studies checked, an unresolved V gene covers under half of the shortfall, and the cause of the remainder is unknown. In all, the sample holds more than 300,000 clones, and just under 80% of those were seen once. Of the sample, approximately 7% is held by the ten largest clones. This material consisted of PBMCs, taken before ibrutinib treatment. The receptors derive from a human donor with chronic lymphocytic leukemia.

This clone occurred once. V and J are TRBV9 and TRBJ2-2; D may correspond to TRBD1 or TRBD2 (5 bases each). The CDR3 is 15 amino acids. The ends were cut back, 3 bases at V and 3 bases at J, with 12 bases in the middle. Germline CDR1 SGDLS, CDR2 YYNGEE. The CDR3 sequence is CASSGPGPDTGELFF. The CDR3 DNA is TGTGCCAGCAGCGGGCCGGGACCGGACACCGGGGAGCTGTTTTTT.

The gene calls are TRBV5-1 and TRBJ2-3; 9 bases align to TRBD2. The CDR3 covers 15 residues. J lost 1 base, V lost 4 bases, and 4 bases had no gene match. Germline V CDR1 and CDR2: SGHRS, YFSETQ. In DNA form, the CDR3 reads TGCGCCAGCAGCCGACGGACTAGCGGCACAGATACGCAGTATTTT. Its translation: CASSRRTSGTDTQYF. Full variable domain (missing parts from reference TRBV5-1 and TRBJ2-3): KAGVTQTPRYLIKTRGQQVTLSCSPISGHRSVSWYQQTPGQGLQFLFEYFSETQRNKGNFPGRFSGRQFSNSRSEMNVSTLELGDSALYLCASSRRTSGTDTQYFGPGTRLTVL.

The J gene is TRBJ2-7, the V gene TRBV27; 7 nucleotides align to TRBD1. The CDR3 runs to 14 residues. Germline CDR1 is MNHEY and CDR2 is SMNVEV (reference sequence). Trimming removed 2 bases from V and 1 base from J; junction bases left unmatched: 2. CDR3 nucleotide sequence: TGTGCCAGCAGTTTAATGGGACAGTCCTACGAGCAGTACTTC. Protein product: CASSLMGQSYEQYF.

This clone came up a few times. CDR3 sequence: CASSEYGRNGYTF. The CDR3 nucleotides are TGTGCCAGCAGTGAATATGGACGGAATGGCTACACCTTC. The chain uses TRBV25-1 and TRBJ1-2; D remains unclear. This CDR3 is 13 amino acids long. The germline V gene has CDR1 MGHDK and CDR2 SYGVNS. V lost 0 bases, J lost 6 bases, and 8 bases lay in between.

A few counts support this clone. This chain uses TRBV7-2 with TRBJ1-1; D is possibly TRBD1 (5 bases). The germline gives CDR1 SGHTA, CDR2 FQGNSA. The length of the CDR3 is 13 residues. Trimming left V 4 bases short and J 5 bases short, with 11 bases between. CDR3 in amino acids: CASSSSRGTEAFF. The DNA of the CDR3 is TGTGCCAGCAGCTCCAGCCGGGGGACTGAAGCTTTCTTT.

The rearrangement uses TRBV5-1 and TRBJ1-3; tentatively, D is TRBD1 (5 bases). The CDR3 has 15 residues. Looked up from germline, CDR1 is SGHRS and CDR2 is YFSETQ. Trimming stripped 4 bases from V and 0 bases from J, with 11 bases between. For the CDR3, the DNA is TGCGCCAGCAGCATGGGACCGGCCTCTGGAAACACCATATATTTT. Its translation: CASSMGPASGNTIYF.

CDR3 residues: CASSLDWGFQETQYF. For the CDR3, the DNA is TGTGCCAGCAGCTTAGACTGGGGTTTCCAAGAGACCCAGTACTTC. The chain joins TRBV7-2 to TRBJ2-5; D not certain. The V and J ends lost 1 base and 1 base respectively, with 10 bases between them. The germline V gene has CDR1 SGHTA and CDR2 FQGNSA. The CDR3 extends over 15 amino acids. Based on the CDR3 plus reference TRBV7-2 and TRBJ2-5, the full variable domain is GAGVSQSPSNKVTEKGKDVELRCDPISGHTALYWYRQSLGQGLEFLIYFQGNSAPDKSGLPSDRFSAERTGGSVSTLTIQRTQQEDSAVYLCASSLDWGFQETQYFGPGTRLLVL.

The rearrangement joins TRBV6-5 to TRBJ2-7, with TRBD2 as a possible D gene (6 bases). V lost 5 bases and J lost 3, with 17 bases in between. This CDR3 comprises 15 residues. Germline lookup yields CDR1 MNHEY and CDR2 SVGAGI. The CDR3 here is CASSIRAGSNYEQYF. The CDR3 nucleotides are TGTGCCAGCAGTATTAGGGCGGGATCAAACTACGAGCAGTACTTC.

This chain joins TRBV27 and TRBJ2-2; D remains unclear. V was shortened by 3 bases and J by 1 base, with 15 bases between the two germline ends. Germline CDR1 reads MNHEY; CDR2 reads SMNVEV (reference sequence). This CDR3 spans 17 amino acids. The CDR3 is CASSLLLSAENTGELFF. The CDR3 DNA is TGTGCCAGCAGTTTGCTCTTGTCGGCAGAGAACACCGGGGAGCTGTTTTTT.

The V and J genes are TRBV9 and TRBJ2-2, with TRBD1 matching 7 bases. The CDR3 has 19 residues. After removal of 3 bases from V and 0 bases from J, the junction contained 14 bases not matched to a gene. CDR1 is SGDLS, CDR2 YYNGEE, per germline. CDR3 coding DNA: TGTGCCAGCAGCGCTAAAACAGGGACAGTCTTTTCGAACACCGGGGAGCTGTTTTTT. This sequence encodes CASSAKTGTVFSNTGELFF.

This sequence joins TRBV9 and TRBJ2-6; 10 bases match TRBD1. Germline lookup yields CDR1 SGDLS and CDR2 YYNGEE. The CDR3 contains 16 residues. V shed 5 bases, J shed 2 bases, and the junction held 4 bases outside the gene matches. In DNA, the CDR3 is TGTGCCAGCAGGGACAGGGGGGTCCCTGGGGCCAACGTCCTGACTTTC. Translation gives CASRDRGVPGANVLTF.

J is TRBJ1-2 and V is TRBV2, with D perhaps matching TRBD1 (5 bases). Per germline, CDR1 SNHLY and CDR2 FYNNEI. The CDR3 sequence is 13 residues long. The V and J ends lost 7 bases and 3 bases respectively, with 12 bases between them. As DNA, the CDR3 is TGTGCCAGCACTGACAGACAGTACTATGGCTACACCTTC. Residues: CASTDRQYYGYTF.

This rearrangement joins TRBV19 to TRBJ2-7; D is unresolved. V dropped 2 bases and J dropped 3 bases, with 14 bases sitting between them. This CDR3 has 15 amino acids. CDR1 is LNHDA, CDR2 SQIVND, per germline (reference sequence). The CDR3 spells CASSIRNWLDYEQYF. The CDR3 bases are TGTGCCAGTAGTATACGTAACTGGCTGGACTACGAGCAGTACTTC. The whole variable domain, remainder taken from reference TRBV19 and TRBJ2-7, is DGGITQSPKYLFRKEGQNVTLSCEQNLNHDAMYWYRQDPGQGLRLIYYSQIVNDFQKGDIAEGYSVSREKKESFPLTVTSAQKNPTAFYLCASSIRNWLDYEQYFGPGTRLTVT.

This chain joins TRBV10-3 and TRBJ2-5; either TRBD1 or TRBD2 may fit D (5 bases each). V gave up 4 bases and J gave up 5 bases, with 14 bases separating them. Per the germline V gene, CDR1 is ENHRY and CDR2 is SYGVKD. The CDR3 is 14 amino acids. The CDR3 sequence is CAISVGAAGETQYF. CDR3 coding DNA: TGTGCCATCAGTGTCGGGGCCGCCGGGGAGACCCAGTACTTC.

A few counts support this clone. Other DNA sequences in this sample translate to the same CDR3. This chain connects TRBV4-2 to TRBJ2-5; D call uncertain. Trimming cost V 2 bases and J 5 bases, with 6 bases left between them. CDR1 and CDR2 (germline): LGHNA, YNFKEQ. The CDR3 is 12 amino acids. The CDR3 DNA follows: TGTGCCAGCAGCCAACCGTTGGAGACCCAGTACTTC. This sequence encodes CASSQPLETQYF.

The V gene is TRBV11-2, the J gene TRBJ2-7; D is unresolved. This CDR3 region has 15 residues. Germline CDR1 reads SGHAT; CDR2 reads FQNNGV. V was cut by 0 bases and J by 3 bases, with 12 bases left in between. The CDR3 nucleotides are TGTGCCAGCAGCTTAGACCCCCAGGCGTTCTACGAGCAGTACTTC. It yields the protein CASSLDPQAFYEQYF.

A few counts support this clone. V usage is TRBV28 and J usage is TRBJ1-2; D is unclear. CDR1 MDHEN and CDR2 SYDVKM come from the germline V gene. Trimming removed 6 bases from V and 1 base from J, with 3 bases in between. CDR3 length equals 11 residues. CDR3 sequence: CASRYNYGYTF. The CDR3 coding sequence is TGTGCCAGCAGGTATAACTATGGCTACACCTTC.

The chain recombines TRBV7-3 with TRBJ2-1; the D is unclear. This CDR3 contains 17 residues. Germline V gives CDR1 SGHTA, CDR2 FQGTGA. Trimming removed 0 bases from V and 3 bases from J, with 15 bases in between. As DNA, the CDR3 is TGTGCCAGCAGCTTAACGGAATTAACGGGCTACTACAATGAGCAGTTCTTC. Protein sequence: CASSLTELTGYYNEQFF.

CDR3 coding DNA: TGTGCCAGCAGCTTATTGTTGGACAGCCTGCGGGAGACCCAGTACTTC. Its protein product is CASSLLLDSLRETQYF. The V and J genes are TRBV11-2 and TRBJ2-5; perhaps TRBD1 as D (6 bases). Looked up from germline, CDR1 is SGHAT and CDR2 is FQNNGV. This CDR3 spans 16 amino acids. Trimming stripped 2 bases from V and 5 bases from J, with 18 bases between.

This sequence joins TRBV4-3 and TRBJ1-2; TRBD1 aligns across 7 bases. The CDR3 length is 13 residues. The J segment lost 4 bases and the V segment lost 4 bases, leaving 3 bases of the junction unmatched. Germline V gene data show CDR1 as LGHNA and CDR2 as YSLEER. Written as DNA, the CDR3 is TGCGCCAGCAGCCCGACAGGGACCTATGGCTACACCTTC. Its protein is CASSPTGTYGYTF.

The V gene is TRBV10-1, the J gene TRBJ2-6, with D possibly TRBD1 on 5 matching bases. Germline V gene lookup returns CDR1 WNHNN and CDR2 SYGVQD (reference sequence). The CDR3 runs 14 residues. Trimming shortened V by 5 bases and J by 0 bases, and 5 bases separated the two germline ends. CDR3 bases: TGCGCCAGCAGTAGGGGCTCTGGGGCCAACGTCCTGACTTTC. Its translation: CASSRGSGANVLTF.

This chain uses TRBV5-5 with TRBJ2-3; 7 positions match TRBD2. Germline V gene lookup returns CDR1 SGHKS and CDR2 YYEKEE (reference sequence). V dropped 1 base and J dropped 6; count of bases not matched to a gene: 5. This CDR3 spans 14 amino acids. The CDR3 reads CASSLTSEVDTQYF. The CDR3 DNA reads as TGTGCCAGCAGCTTGACTAGCGAGGTTGATACGCAGTATTTT.

The chain is built from TRBV29-1 and TRBJ2-1; no clear D. The germline CDR1 and CDR2 sequences are SQVTM and ANQGSEA. CDR3 length: 19 residues. V was shortened by 5 bases and J by 1 base, with 27 bases between the two germline ends. The CDR3 coding sequence is TGCAGCGTTCTGGTAAAGGATTTGTCTCGGCCAGCATCCTACAATGAGCAGTTCTTC. This translates into CSVLVKDLSRPASYNEQFF.

The CDR3 region is CASSVAPTISTDTQYF. In DNA form, the CDR3 reads TGTGCCAGCAGCGTCGCGCCTACAATTAGCACAGATACGCAGTATTTT. The V call is TRBV9, the J call TRBJ2-3; the D is unclear. Trimming removed 2 bases at V and 0 bases at J, with 13 bases between. CDR3 length: 16 residues. CDR1 is SGDLS and CDR2 is YYNGEE in the germline V gene. The entire variable domain, with the rest obtained from reference TRBV9 and TRBJ2-3, is as follows: DSGVTQTPKHLITATGQRVTLRCSPRSGDLSVYWYQQSLDQGLQFLIQYYNGEERAKGNILERFSAQQFPDLHSELNLSSLELGDSALYFCASSVAPTISTDTQYFGPGTRLTVL.